The 25 T cell receptor beta chains in this list originate from one sample, sequenced in a study of T cell responses to AZD1222 COVID-19 vaccine. The method was immunoSEQ multiplex PCR; TCRdb's version includes in-frame clones alone and lacks a portion of them. The sample comprises 250,000 to 300,000 clones, about 94% of which are singletons, and 0.5% to 0.7% rests with the top ten. The material sequenced was peripheral blood, taken 28 days after the second AZD1222 dose. The receptors derive from an adult who received the AZD1222 COVID-19 vaccine.

This clone was counted once. The chain has TRBV2 and TRBJ2-2; no clear D. This CDR3 comprises 15 residues. Between the trimmed V and J ends, which lost 1 base and 4 bases, there was a span of 10 bases. Per germline, CDR1 SNHLY and CDR2 FYNNEI. The CDR3 reads CASSEGLGLTGELFF. The CDR3 nucleotides read TGTGCCAGCAGTGAAGGGTTGGGTCTCACCGGGGAGCTGTTTTTT.

This chain uses TRBV4-1 with TRBJ1-5, with a tentative D call TRBD1 (5 bases). CDR1 MGHRA and CDR2 YSYEKL come from the germline V gene. V gave up 1 base and J gave up 7 bases, with 8 bases separating them. CDR3 length: 13 amino acids. The CDR3 region is CASSQGRGQPQHF. DNA of the CDR3: TGCGCCAGCAGCCAAGGGAGGGGCCAGCCCCAGCATTTT.

This sequence joins TRBV5-5 and TRBJ1-3; 12 nucleotides match TRBD1. The CDR3 is made up of 17 amino acids. Germline-derived CDR1 and CDR2 are SGHKS and YYEKEE (reference sequence). J was trimmed by 6 bases and V by 2 bases; bases with no gene match: 9. The CDR3 sequence: CASSFQPGQGAKNTIYF. CDR3 nucleotides: TGTGCCAGCAGCTTTCAACCGGGACAGGGGGCAAAAAACACCATATATTTT.

The table lists this clone with a count of one. The chain carries TRBV28 and TRBJ1-2; D possibly corresponds to TRBD1 (5 bases). V gave up 6 bases and J gave up 5 bases, with 22 bases separating them. The germline V gene has CDR1 MDHEN and CDR2 SYDVKM. This CDR3 region has 16 residues. The CDR3 region has the DNA TGTGCCAGCAGGATACCAAAGGGGCAGGGAATTTATGGCTACACCTTC. Its protein is CASRIPKGQGIYGYTF.

The rearrangement links TRBV2 to TRBJ2-2; 11 bases fit TRBD2. The germline V gene encodes CDR1 SNHLY and CDR2 FYNNEI. V shed 8 bases, J shed 6 bases, and the junction held 14 bases outside the gene matches. The CDR3 covers 17 residues. As DNA, the CDR3 is TGTGCCAGCCTCGGGTGGTTAGCGGGAGGGCCGTCCGGGGAGCTGTTTTTT. Amino acids: CASLGWLAGGPSGELFF. Full variable domain (rest looked up from reference TRBV2 and TRBJ2-2): EPEVTQTPSHQVTQMGQEVILRCVPISNHLYFYWYRQILGQKVEFLVSFYNNEISEKSEIFDDQFSVERPDGSNFTLKIRSTKLEDSAMYFCASLGWLAGGPSGELFFGEGSRLTVL.

The genes are TRBV13 and TRBJ1-1; unclear D gene. V lost 0 bases and J lost 1, with 6 bases in between. The CDR3 runs to 14 residues. Germline V lookup: CDR1 PRHDT, CDR2 FYEKMQ (reference sequence). CDR3 DNA sequence: TGTGCCAGCAGCTTAGGGCACCCGAACACTGAAGCTTTCTTT. Translated: CASSLGHPNTEAFF.

This sequence joins TRBV5-1 and TRBJ2-5; TRBD1 is a possible D gene (5 bases). From germline, CDR1 is SGHRS and CDR2 YFSETQ. V was cut by 4 bases and J by 5 bases, with 18 bases left in between. The CDR3 covers 15 residues. CDR3 sequence: CASSPPARVGETQYF. CDR3 coding DNA: TGCGCCAGCAGCCCCCCAGCCAGGGTCGGGGAGACCCAGTACTTC. Full variable domain (outside the CDR3, taken from reference TRBV5-1 and TRBJ2-5): KAGVTQTPRYLIKTRGQQVTLSCSPISGHRSVSWYQQTPGQGLQFLFEYFSETQRNKGNFPGRFSGRQFSNSRSEMNVSTLELGDSALYLCASSPPARVGETQYFGPGTRLLVL.

This chain links TRBV28 with TRBJ1-5; D gene unclear. CDR1 and CDR2 from the germline V gene are MDHEN and SYDVKM. This CDR3 has 13 amino acids. Trimming removed 1 base from V and 6 bases from J, with 7 bases in between. CDR3 coding DNA: TGTGCCAGCAGTTTATCGCGCGGTCAGCCCCAGCATTTT. Protein sequence: CASSLSRGQPQHF.

The chain uses TRBV7-9 and TRBJ2-1; no reliable D call. CDR3 length equals 15 residues. Deletions cut 6 bases from V and 4 bases from J, with 16 bases between. Germline V lookup: CDR1 SEHNR, CDR2 FQNEAQ (reference sequence). CDR3 sequence (DNA): TGTGCCAGCAGTCCTGACCATGATTGGTACAATGAGCAGTTCTTC. Protein product: CASSPDHDWYNEQFF.

The chain uses TRBV7-2 and TRBJ1-1; 7 bases agree with TRBD1. The germline V gene has CDR1 SGHTA and CDR2 FQGNSA. The CDR3 length is 15 residues. V gave up 7 bases and J gave up 6 bases; unmatched junction bases: 14. CDR3 sequence reads: CASTSSRGRVSEAFF. In DNA form, the CDR3 reads TGTGCCAGCACCTCGAGTAGGGGGCGCGTGTCTGAAGCTTTCTTT.

The V call is TRBV18, the J call TRBJ1-3; no firm D call. The V and J ends lost 5 bases and 7 bases respectively, with 9 bases between them. The germline V gene has CDR1 KGHSH and CDR2 LQKENI. The CDR3 totals 12 residues. The CDR3 reads CASSELGNTIYF. The DNA for the CDR3 is TGTGCCAGCTCAGAACTGGGGAACACCATATATTTT.

Worth noting for this clone: One end of the junction varies from germline; a read error may be responsible. The V gene is TRBV7-2, the J gene TRBJ1-4, with D perhaps TRBD1 (5 bases). The CDR3 contains 13 residues. Germline V CDR1 and CDR2: SGHTA, FQGNSA. This CDR3 reads CASSLKASGELFF. The CDR3 DNA is TGTGCCAGCAGCTTAAAGGCGTCGGGGGAACTCTTTTTT.

The chain is built from TRBV5-4 and TRBJ1-1; 7 bases map to TRBD1. This CDR3 has 13 amino acids. Germline V gives CDR1 SGHNT, CDR2 YYREEE (reference sequence). Losses at the gene ends were 4 bases for V and 4 bases for J; bases not matched to a gene: 4. For the CDR3, the DNA is TGTGCCAGCAGCATAGGGGGCACCACTGAAGCTTTCTTT. Amino acids: CASSIGGTTEAFF.

This chain connects TRBV28 to TRBJ1-2; a weak D match, TRBD1 (6 bases). This CDR3 has 15 amino acids. Germline assignment: CDR1 MDHEN and CDR2 SYDVKM. Deletions cut 6 bases from V and 2 bases from J, with 16 bases between. CDR3 amino acids: CASRDRWGRNYGYTF. CDR3 bases: TGTGCCAGCAGGGACAGATGGGGTCGAAACTATGGCTACACCTTC.

The chain couples TRBV7-2 to TRBJ1-1; no reliable D call. The CDR3 is 14 residues long. Trimming cost V 1 base and J 1 base, with 7 bases left between them. CDR1 SGHTA and CDR2 FQGNSA come from the germline V gene. The CDR3 protein is CASSLVRENTEAFF. The DNA for the CDR3 is TGTGCCAGCAGCTTAGTTAGGGAGAACACTGAAGCTTTCTTT.

The rearrangement joins TRBV11-2 to TRBJ2-7; D unclear. V lost 5 bases and J lost 2, with 13 bases in between. The CDR3 is made up of 14 amino acids. The germline CDR1 and CDR2 sequences are SGHAT and FQNNGV. The CDR3 protein is CASSRTPGTYEQYF. DNA of the CDR3: TGTGCCAGCAGCAGAACCCCAGGAACCTACGAGCAGTACTTC.

V and J are TRBV5-4 and TRBJ1-1; TRBD1 matches 8 bases. Germline V gives CDR1 SGHNT, CDR2 YYREEE (reference sequence). J gave up 0 bases and V 4 bases, and 5 bases lay outside the gene matches. The CDR3 consists of 15 residues. The CDR3 sequence is CASSDRGALNTEAFF. The CDR3 DNA reads as TGTGCCAGCAGCGACAGGGGAGCCCTGAACACTGAAGCTTTCTTT.

This clone came up once. Here the CDR3 DNA reads TGTGCCAGTAGTAGCCGCCAGGGGACTAACTATGGCTACACCTTC. This translates into CASSSRQGTNYGYTF. The chain couples TRBV19 to TRBJ1-2, with D perhaps matching TRBD1 (6 bases). This CDR3 is 15 amino acids long. Germline values: CDR1 LNHDA, CDR2 SQIVND (reference sequence). Trimming stripped 4 bases from V and 0 bases from J, with 12 bases between.

V usage is TRBV28 and J usage is TRBJ1-5, with a tentative D call TRBD1 (5 bases). V was clipped by 6 bases and J by 4 bases, with 16 bases between them. The CDR3 is made up of 15 amino acids. Germline CDR1 MDHEN, CDR2 SYDVKM. The DNA for the CDR3 is TGTGCCAGCAGCCCGGGACCCTCAATTAATCAGCCCCAGCATTTT. It is translated as CASSPGPSINQPQHF.

J is TRBJ2-7 and V is TRBV19; D is undetermined. Germline assignment: CDR1 LNHDA and CDR2 SQIVND (reference sequence). This CDR3 contains 13 residues. Trimming left V 2 bases short and J 0 bases short, with 5 bases between. The CDR3 spells CASSISNSYEQYF. The DNA of the CDR3 is TGTGCCAGTAGTATAAGTAACTCCTACGAGCAGTACTTC.

This clone has only one observation. The chain employs TRBV5-1 and TRBJ1-1, with D possibly being TRBD1 (6 bases). The CDR3 runs 13 residues. From germline, CDR1 is SGHRS and CDR2 YFSETQ. Trimming left V 5 bases short and J 5 bases short, with 13 bases between. The CDR3 bases are TGCGCCAGCAGGGGGGGGGCAAAGACTGAAGCTTTCTTT. It specifies CASRGGAKTEAFF. Full variable domain (rest looked up from reference TRBV5-1 and TRBJ1-1): KAGVTQTPRYLIKTRGQQVTLSCSPISGHRSVSWYQQTPGQGLQFLFEYFSETQRNKGNFPGRFSGRQFSNSRSEMNVSTLELGDSALYLCASRGGAKTEAFFGQGTRLTVV.

V is TRBV20-1 and J is TRBJ1-2; D is perhaps TRBD1 (6 bases). The CDR3 has 11 amino acids. Germline V gene lookup returns CDR1 DFQATT and CDR2 SNEGSKA (reference sequence). CDR3 DNA sequence: TGCAGCGGCGGGGGCGGCTATGGCTACACCTTC. Amino acids: CSGGGGYGYTF.

This chain joins TRBV28 and TRBJ1-2; tentatively, D is TRBD1 (5 bases). V dropped 3 bases and J dropped 5 bases, with 13 bases sitting between them. Germline CDR1 and CDR2: MDHEN and SYDVKM. The CDR3 has 14 amino acids. The CDR3, as DNA: TGTGCCAGCAGTTTTGGGGCCCAGAGTTATGGCTACACCTTC. Its protein is CASSFGAQSYGYTF.

V and J are TRBV5-4 and TRBJ2-5, with D possibly being TRBD1 (6 bases). This CDR3 comprises 15 residues. From germline, CDR1 is SGHNT and CDR2 YYREEE (reference sequence). V was shortened by 4 bases and J by 4 bases, with 17 bases between the two germline ends. CDR3 coding DNA: TGTGCCAGCAGCCCCCGGGCCCACAGGGTAGAGACCCAGTACTTC. Translated: CASSPRAHRVETQYF.

This clone was recorded a few times. This chain uses TRBV4-2 with TRBJ2-1; 9 nucleotides match TRBD2. After removal of 0 bases from V and 10 bases from J, the junction contained 10 bases not matched to a gene. The germline V gene encodes CDR1 LGHNA and CDR2 YNFKEQ. This CDR3 has 16 residues. CDR3 amino acids: CASSQDRELAGNEQFF. CDR3 coding DNA: TGTGCCAGCAGCCAAGATCGAGAGCTAGCGGGGAACGAGCAGTTCTTC.